Below, one T cell receptor (beta chain) is given with its context. Per the original data handling: Researchers report that nucleated cell counts were estimated from reference gene primer amplification. Clones were sequenced by immunoSEQ multiplex PCR, and TCRdb holds only the in-frame ones, with some missing. V and J calls and clone size are given by that table; D and trimming were obtained from the DNA. This repertoire shows around 100,000 clones, around 91% found once; its top ten account for roughly 30%. The data derive from a study of blood T cell repertoires in COVID-19. In the study overall: Collection of acute and convalescent COVID-19 samples took place in the United States, Italy and Spain.

The germline gives CDR1 MDHEN, CDR2 SYDVKM. The CDR3 contains 17 residues. Trimming at V came to 5 bases and at J to 1 base, leaving 9 bases not matched to a gene. This chain uses TRBV28 with TRBJ1-3; 9 nucleotides line up with TRBD1. The clonotype was recovered from a woman over 75 with acute or convalescent COVID-19. The sample consisted of peripheral blood. The CDR3 DNA follows: TGTGCCAGCAGTCAAACAGGGGGCGGAATTTCTGGAAACACCATATATTTT. Translated, it gives CASSQTGGGISGNTIYF. The variable domain in full, with the rest retrieved from reference TRBV28 and TRBJ1-3, is DVKVTQSSRYLVKRTGEKVFLECVQDMDHENMFWYRQDPGLGLRLIYFSYDVKMKEKGDIPEGYSVSREKKERFSLILESASTNQTSMYLCASSQTGGGISGNTIYFGEGSWLTVV.